This is a list of T cell receptor beta chains from one sample in a study of T cell responses to AZD1222 COVID-19 vaccine. Clones were read by immunoSEQ multiplex PCR, and TCRdb kept only the in-frame ones, dropping some. The sample records fewer than 90,000 clones, more than 70% being singletons. The specimen was peripheral blood, collected on day 0 of AZD1222 vaccination. All receptors derive from an adult in good health. The CDR3 runs from the conserved cysteine through the conserved F or W. Each record gives: clone size, CDR3 length, J gene, D gene, V gene, CDR3 protein, CDR3 DNA. A D gene is named only where the DNA matches it firmly. Part of the rows lack a size; the others show once, few, many or a class for expanded clones.

size: .; length: 17; J: TRBJ2-6; D: TRBD2; V: TRBV30; CDR3: CAWSTGLVGSGANVLTF; DNA: TGTGCCTGGAGTACGGGACTAGTGGGCTCTGGGGCCAACGTCCTGACTTTC
size: .; length: 15; J: TRBJ1-4; D: .; V: TRBV5-5; CDR3: CASSAGTAADEKLFF; DNA: TGTGCCAGCAGCGCCGGGACCGCGGCGGATGAAAAACTGTTTTTT
size: .; length: 13; J: TRBJ2-7; D: .; V: TRBV11-2; CDR3: CASRRDSLYEQYF; DNA: TGTGCCAGCAGGAGGGACTCTCTGTACGAGCAGTACTTC
size: .; length: 11; J: TRBJ1-3; D: .; V: TRBV29-1; CDR3: CSASSGNTIYF; DNA: TGCAGCGCCAGCTCTGGAAACACCATATATTTT
size: .; length: 13; J: TRBJ1-2; D: TRBD1; V: TRBV2; CDR3: CASRALQGDGYTF; DNA: TGTGCCAGCAGAGCCCTACAGGGGGATGGCTACACCTTC
size: .; length: 15; J: TRBJ2-2; D: .; V: TRBV5-8; CDR3: CASVWDGSNTGELFF; DNA: TGTGCCAGTGTTTGGGACGGGTCGAACACCGGGGAGCTGTTTTTT
size: .; length: 15; J: TRBJ1-4; D: TRBD1; V: TRBV6-5; CDR3: CASSYLGQGGEKLFF; DNA: TGTGCCAGCAGTTACCTGGGGCAGGGGGGTGAAAAACTGTTTTTT
size: .; length: 15; J: TRBJ1-5; D: TRBD1; V: TRBV28; CDR3: CARTTDRGLNQPQHF; DNA: TGTGCCAGGACCACCGACAGGGGCCTCAATCAGCCCCAGCATTTT
size: .; length: 16; J: TRBJ2-1; D: .; V: TRBV2; CDR3: CASRTQMWASRTEQFF; DNA: TGTGCCAGCAGGACCCAGATGTGGGCGTCCAGGACTGAGCAGTTCTTC
size: .; length: 17; J: TRBJ1-4; D: .; V: TRBV3-1/TRBV3-2; CDR3: CASSQDEAGIGGGKLFF; DNA: TGTGCCAGCAGCCAAGATGAGGCCGGGATCGGAGGGGGAAAACTGTTTTTT
size: .; length: 15; J: TRBJ1-1; D: TRBD1; V: TRBV6-5; CDR3: CASSYSFDRAGEAFF; DNA: TGTGCCAGCAGTTACTCGTTCGACAGGGCTGGTGAAGCTTTCTTT
size: .; length: 14; J: TRBJ1-6; D: .; V: TRBV19; CDR3: CASSMDSGNSPLHF; DNA: TGTGCCAGTAGTATGGACAGTGGGAATTCACCCCTCCACTTT
size: .; length: 14; J: TRBJ1-4; D: TRBD1; V: TRBV2; CDR3: CASSPGQADEKLFF; DNA: TGTGCCAGCAGCCCGGGACAGGCGGATGAAAAACTGTTTTTT
size: .; length: 15; J: TRBJ2-1; D: .; V: TRBV28; CDR3: CASRSRRSSYNEQFF; DNA: TGTGCCAGCAGAAGTCGACGGAGCTCCTACAATGAGCAGTTCTTC
size: .; length: 14; J: TRBJ1-4; D: .; V: TRBV7-9; CDR3: CASSTRGANEKLFF; DNA: TGTGCCAGCAGCACACGGGGGGCTAATGAAAAACTGTTTTTT
size: .; length: 15; J: TRBJ1-2; D: .; V: TRBV14; CDR3: CASSRDGAYGGGYTF; DNA: TGTGCCAGCAGCCGAGATGGGGCTTATGGCGGGGGCTACACCTTC
size: once; length: 17; J: TRBJ2-1; D: .; V: TRBV6-1; CDR3: CASSDRETGYSYNEQFF; DNA: TGTGCCAGCAGTGACAGAGAGACAGGCTACTCCTACAATGAGCAGTTCTTC